The source of this TCR beta chain is a study of technical replicates of blood from a handful of donors. Germline loops: CDR1 SGHDT, CDR2 YYEEEE. Trimming took 3 bases from V and 0 from J; bases not matched to a gene: 2. The CDR3 length is 14 residues. TCRdb's copy holds only in-frame clones and misses some; the assay was immunoSEQ multiplex PCR. The table lists about 76,000 clones, 65% to 90% of them singletons, with under 5.5% in the top ten. The chain is built from TRBV5-6 and TRBJ1-1, with TRBD1 identical over 7 bases. The sample comprised PBMCs. The sequence was collected from a human donor in good health. Some clones in this sample may be carry-over from other donors' samples. The CDR3 sequence is CASSSGQVNTEAFF. The CDR3 DNA follows: TGTGCCAGCAGCTCCGGACAGGTGAACACTGAAGCTTTCTTT.